The 8 T cell receptor beta chains below all came from one sample that was sequenced in a study of glioma-infiltrating T cells. TCR alpha and beta CDR3 regions were amplified from RNA using iRepertoire nested multiplex PCR. In TCRdb, the multiplex PCR reads were re-called with MiXCR into one record per CDR3 protein. The sample has 85,000 to 110,000 distinct CDR3 sequences; approximately 28% are singletons. Sequences were obtained from glioma tissue, nonneoplastic brain tissue, or PBMCs (not recorded which). The receptors here all came from a human donor with low-grade glioma or glioblastoma, undergoing nonglioma brain surgery, or in good health (not recorded which).

This clonotype was observed a handful of times. J is TRBJ1-1 and V is TRBV4-3, with TRBD1 matching 7 bases. CDR1 is LGHNA and CDR2 is YSLEER in the germline V gene. The ends lost 4 bases at V and 0 bases at J; junction bases unmatched: 2. The CDR3 runs 14 residues. The DNA for the CDR3 is TGCGCCAGCAGCCGAGACAGGGTGAACACTGAAGCTTTCTTT. Translated, it gives CASSRDRVNTEAFF.

This clonotype was found many times. V gene TRBV6-6 combines with J gene TRBJ1-5, with unresolved D. Germline V gives CDR1 MNHNY, CDR2 SVGAGI (reference sequence). The CDR3 extends over 15 amino acids. Deletions cut 2 bases from V and 0 bases from J, with 8 bases between. The CDR3 here is CASSYGGGSNQPQHF. The DNA for the CDR3 is TGTGCCAGCAGTTACGGAGGCGGTAGCAATCAGCCCCAGCATTTT.

With regard to this clonotype: A much larger clone sits a single nucleotide away, making a read error possible. The rearrangement links TRBV4-1 to TRBJ1-2; no clear D. The CDR3 length is 14 residues. Germline CDR1 reads MGHRA; CDR2 reads YSYEKL. V lost 4 bases and J 5 bases, leaving 14 bases between the germline ends. CDR3 nucleotide sequence: TGCGCCAGCAGCCGAGAACGTGGAGTATATGGCTACACCTTC. Its protein product is CASSRERGVYGYTF.

This clonotype was found many times. The chain is built from TRBV20-1 and TRBJ2-3; 9 bases are shared with TRBD2. The CDR3 contains 15 residues. Germline-derived CDR1 and CDR2 are DFQATT and SNEGSKA (reference sequence). Trimming removed 0 bases from V and 14 bases from J; junction bases left unmatched: 15. CDR3: CSAREGSGGPGAVYF. The DNA for the CDR3 is TGCAGTGCTAGAGAGGGTAGCGGGGGCCCCGGGGCGGTGTATTTT.

This clonotype appeared once. CDR3 sequence reads: CASTSRTSPSTDTQYF. The DNA for the CDR3 is TGTGCCAGCACCAGCCGGACGTCCCCTAGCACAGATACGCAGTATTTT. The chain couples TRBV19 to TRBJ2-3; D is uncertain. Germline-derived CDR1 and CDR2 are LNHDA and SQIVND (reference sequence). V was clipped by 9 bases and J by 0 bases, with 19 bases between them. This CDR3 is built from 16 residues.

This clonotype has ten or more counts. CDR3 loop: CASSKFDASSGNTIYF. DNA for the CDR3: TGTGCCAGCTCGAAATTTGACGCAAGCTCTGGAAACACCATATATTTT. The rearrangement joins TRBV18 to TRBJ1-3; D not resolved. Germline V gives CDR1 KGHSH, CDR2 LQKENI. Deletions cut 6 bases from V and 0 bases from J, with 15 bases between. This CDR3 is 16 amino acids long.

In the case of this clonotype: A much larger clone differs from this one at a single base, so this may be a read error. The V call is TRBV19, the J call TRBJ2-3, with D tentatively TRBD1 (6 bases). V dropped 10 bases and J dropped 3 bases, with 20 bases sitting between them. This CDR3 spans 15 amino acids. CDR1 LNHDA and CDR2 SQIVND come from the germline V gene (reference sequence). The DNA for the CDR3 is TGTGCCACAAGCGTGGGGGCCGGTGTTACAGATACGCAGTATTTT. This sequence encodes CATSVGAGVTDTQYF. The entire variable domain, with the rest obtained from reference TRBV19 and TRBJ2-3, is as follows: DGGITQSPKYLFRKEGQNVTLSCEQNLNHDAMYWYRQDPGQGLRLIYYSQIVNDFQKGDIAEGYSVSREKKESFPLTVTSAQKNPTAFYLCATSVGAGVTDTQYFGPGTRLTVL.

Points on this clonotype: A much larger clone lies a single base off, so this may be a read error. CDR3 DNA: TGTGCCAGCAGCTCCTTTGGAGGGCTAGTCGGCACAGATACGCAGTATTTT. As protein: CASSSFGGLVGTDTQYF. The chain is built from TRBV11-2 and TRBJ2-3, with D possibly matching TRBD2 (6 bases). The V and J ends lost 4 bases and 1 base respectively, with 18 bases between them. The CDR3 has 17 residues. Looked up from germline, CDR1 is SGHAT and CDR2 is FQNNGV.